Sequencing of this TCR beta chain was carried out in a study of blood T cells in healthy people across ages. Findings and caveats of the study: Age brought a roughly linear fall in TCR beta diversity measured per million T cells. Higher naive T cell percentage went strongly together with higher TCR beta diversity. Without sorted subsets, naive and antigen-experienced compartments could not be conclusively compared.

Germline V lookup: CDR1 SNHLY, CDR2 FYNNEI. The V end was cut by 5 bases, the J end by 5 bases, with 18 bases between. The CDR3 has 15 residues. This clonotype came up a few times. Its antigen is currently unknown. PCR was performed a second time for about 7 to 11 cycles using a sample-barcoded 5' primer and a J-beta primer mix. Every cDNA was tagged by a template-switch adaptor with 12 random nucleotides. Each CDR3 protein gets one entry after TCRdb re-called the 5' RACE reads with MiXCR. This sample has over a million distinct CDR3 sequences; 35% to 55% occur once, and the top ten carry 18%. Sequenced sample: blood. J is TRBJ1-2 and V is TRBV2; D gene unclear. This receptor was taken from a woman in her fifties or sixties in good health. The CDR3 DNA follows: TGTGCCAGCAGTTGGGGTCCGGCAGCTCAATATGGCTACACCTTC. Residues: CASSWGPAAQYGYTF.